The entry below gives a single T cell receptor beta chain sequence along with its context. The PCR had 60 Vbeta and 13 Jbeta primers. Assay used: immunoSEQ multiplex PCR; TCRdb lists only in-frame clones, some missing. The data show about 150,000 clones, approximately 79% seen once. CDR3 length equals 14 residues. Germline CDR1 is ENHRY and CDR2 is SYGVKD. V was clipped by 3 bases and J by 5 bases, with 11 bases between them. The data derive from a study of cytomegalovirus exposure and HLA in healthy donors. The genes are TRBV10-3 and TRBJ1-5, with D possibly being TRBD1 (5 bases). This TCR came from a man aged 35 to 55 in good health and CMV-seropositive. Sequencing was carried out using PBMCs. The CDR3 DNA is TGTGCCATCAGTGAAGTCAGGGCCGATCAGCCCCAGCATTTT. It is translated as CAISEVRADQPQHF.